Sequencing of this T cell receptor beta chain was carried out in a study of tumor-infiltrating lymphocytes in oesophageal squamous cell carcinoma. Germline values: CDR1 SGHTA, CDR2 FQGNSA. This CDR3 is built from 17 residues. J lost 6 bases, V lost 0 bases, and 13 bases had no gene match. TCRdb independently ran MiXCR on the PCR reads; one entry per CDR3 protein. This sample has 15,000 to 20,000 distinct CDR3 sequences, with approximately 46% found just once. The sequence was collected from a female donor with esophageal squamous cell carcinoma. The chain employs TRBV7-2 and TRBJ2-7, with 8 bases matching TRBD2. Source material: blood. The CDR3: CASSLAAGWGLGFEQYF. The CDR3 DNA reads as TGTGCCAGCAGCTTAGCCGCAGGTTGGGGACTAGGGTTCGAGCAGTACTTC.